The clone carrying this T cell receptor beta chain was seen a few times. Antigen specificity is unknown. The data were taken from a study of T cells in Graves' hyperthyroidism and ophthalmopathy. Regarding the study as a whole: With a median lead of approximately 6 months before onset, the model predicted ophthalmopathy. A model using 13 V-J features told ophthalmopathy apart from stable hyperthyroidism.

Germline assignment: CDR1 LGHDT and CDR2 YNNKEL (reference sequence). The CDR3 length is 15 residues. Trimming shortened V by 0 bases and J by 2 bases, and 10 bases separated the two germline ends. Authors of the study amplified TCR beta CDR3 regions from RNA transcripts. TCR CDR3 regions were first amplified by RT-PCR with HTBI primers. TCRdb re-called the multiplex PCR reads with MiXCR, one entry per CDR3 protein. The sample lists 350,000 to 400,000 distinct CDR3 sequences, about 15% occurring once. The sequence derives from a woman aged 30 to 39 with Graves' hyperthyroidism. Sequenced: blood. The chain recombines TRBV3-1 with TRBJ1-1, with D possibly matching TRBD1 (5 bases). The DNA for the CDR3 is TGTGCCAGCAGCCAAGATTTACAGGCTAACACTGAAGCTTTCTTT. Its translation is CASSQDLQANTEAFF.